This T cell receptor beta chain was captured in a study of blood T cell repertoires in COVID-19. Study-wide background: Samples of COVID-19 (acute and convalescent) were obtained from the United States, Italy and Spain. T cells, B-cell-depleted T cells, or PBMCs supplied cDNA or gDNA.

The junction had 16 bases not matched to a gene; V was cut back by 2 bases and J by 4 bases. The germline V gene encodes CDR1 SGHVS and CDR2 FNYEAQ. The CDR3 extends over 18 amino acids. Followed over time, Seattle patients had been enrolled while infection was active. Original analysis: Estimation of nucleated cell counts relied on the amplification of reference gene primers. Measured with immunoSEQ multiplex PCR; TCRdb has only the in-frame clones, and not every one. That table furnishes V, J and clone size, whereas the DNA furnished D and trimming. The sample comprises more than 150,000 clones, around 87% of which are singletons, and under 0.7% rests with the top ten.

The TCR comes from a man aged 55 to 70 with COVID-19, enrolled during active disease. The chain combines TRBV7-6 with TRBJ1-2, with 7 bases fitting TRBD1. The sample consisted of peripheral blood. The CDR3 loop is CASSLQPPTGSGGYGYTF. CDR3 nucleotide sequence: TGTGCCAGCAGCTTACAGCCGCCGACAGGGAGCGGCGGCTATGGCTACACCTTC.